What follows are 21 T cell receptor beta chains derived from one specimen sequenced in a study of T cell repertoires in cytomegalovirus infection. For these TCRs, the target antigens are not known. Using its own MiXCR run on the reads, TCRdb lists one record per CDR3 protein. The sample lists about 890,000 distinct CDR3 sequences, roughly 31% occurring once. The sample consisted of cultured CD8+ T cells from PBMCs, taken from culture after CMV antigen stimulation. The receptors were sampled from a human donor in good health (CMV status not recorded). Some clones in this sample may be carry-over from other donors' samples.

The rearrangement links TRBV5-6 to TRBJ2-7, with D hard to call. Germline V gene sequence: CDR1 SGHDT, CDR2 YYEEEE. Trimming removed 0 bases from V and 6 bases from J, with 7 bases in between. The CDR3 loop spans 12 amino acids. For the CDR3, the DNA is TGTGCCAGCAGCTTGGGGGAAGGCGAGCAGTACGTC. Amino acid sequence: CASSLGEGEQYV.

This clonotype has a count of ten or more. This chain uses TRBV12-3 or TRBV12-4 with TRBJ2-3, with 12 nucleotides matching TRBD2. With V trimmed by 4 bases and J by 0 bases, 2 bases remained unmatched. The CDR3 runs 16 residues. CDR3 protein: CASSWTSGTSTDTQYF. Written as DNA, the CDR3 is TGTGCCAGCAGTTGGACTAGCGGGACTAGCACAGATACGCAGTATTTT.

The chain combines TRBV6-2 or TRBV6-3 with TRBJ2-7; D gene ambiguous. The CDR3 consists of 14 residues. The V gene's germline CDR1 is MNHEY and CDR2 SVGEGT. V lost 5 bases and J 1 base, leaving 12 bases between the germline ends. CDR3 amino acids: CASSPRVLSYEQYF. The CDR3 DNA sequence: TGTGCCAGCAGTCCACGGGTGTTATCCTACGAGCAGTACTTC.

The rearrangement joins TRBV2 to TRBJ1-4, with no clear D. Germline CDR1 is SNHLY and CDR2 is FYNNEI. V was cut by 4 bases and J by 0 bases, with 18 bases left in between. The CDR3 runs 18 residues. The CDR3 loop reads CASSVEAGDSPTNEKLFF. The CDR3 DNA reads TGTGCCAGCAGTGTTGAGGCAGGAGATTCGCCAACTAATGAAAAACTGTTTTTT.

The V and J genes are TRBV6-1 and TRBJ1-1, with 9 bases that match TRBD1. V dropped 4 bases and J dropped 7; count of bases not matched to a gene: 7. Germline CDR1 is MNHNS and CDR2 is SASEGT. This CDR3 is 14 amino acids long. The CDR3 is CASSGTGGDDEAFF. DNA for the CDR3: TGTGCCAGCAGTGGAACAGGGGGCGACGATGAAGCTTTCTTT.

The sample holds many counts of this clonotype. The CDR3 here is CASRWGIDGYTF. As DNA, the CDR3 is TGTGCCAGCAGATGGGGGATCGATGGCTACACCTTC. The chain links TRBV6-5 to TRBJ1-2; D perhaps matches TRBD1 (5 bases). V lost 6 bases and J 6 bases, leaving 11 bases between the germline ends. The germline V gene has CDR1 MNHEY and CDR2 SVGAGI. CDR3 length: 12 amino acids.

This sequence joins TRBV12-3 or TRBV12-4 and TRBJ2-3; D possibly corresponds to TRBD1 (5 bases). CDR3 length: 15 residues. The germline V and J ends were trimmed by 3 bases and 4 bases, with 14 bases remaining between them. CDR3 sequence: CASSFMAGRADTQYF. For the CDR3, the DNA is TGTGCCAGCAGTTTTATGGCAGGGCGCGCAGATACGCAGTATTTT.

Notes on this clonotype: A read error is possible here, since a much larger clone lies one base away. The V gene is TRBV7-2, the J gene TRBJ1-6; D unresolved. CDR1 SGHTA and CDR2 FQGNSA come from the germline V gene. This CDR3 is built from 18 residues. The CDR3 region is CASSFVPAQSSYNPPLHF. DNA for the CDR3: TGTGCCAGCAGCTTTGTCCCCGCACAGAGCTCCTATAATCCACCCCTCCACTTT.

This chain joins TRBV7-4 and TRBJ1-1; D not certain. CDR1 and CDR2 from the germline V gene are SGHVT and SQSDAQ. The CDR3 has 11 residues. V gave up 6 bases and J gave up 5 bases, with 7 bases separating them. The CDR3 sequence is CASRGWTEAFF. The DNA of the CDR3 is TGTGCCAGCAGAGGTTGGACTGAAGCTTTCTTT.

The rearrangement links TRBV7-6 to TRBJ2-4; 9 positions match TRBD2. The CDR3 sequence is 15 residues long. The junction had 6 bases not matched to a gene; V was cut back by 2 bases and J by 7 bases. Germline V CDR1 and CDR2: SGHVS, FNYEAQ. The CDR3 coding sequence is TGTGCCAGCAGCTTAACGGCGGGGGGGCGGAACATTCAGTACTTC. The encoded protein is CASSLTAGGRNIQYF.

As regards this clonotype: Given a much more abundant clone one base away, this may be a read error. The chain couples TRBV7-3 to TRBJ1-1, with a possible D match to TRBD1 (6 bases). The CDR3 consists of 15 residues. The germline V gene has CDR1 SGHTA and CDR2 FQGTGA. The V gene lost 5 bases and the J gene lost 5 bases, with 18 bases spanning the gap. The CDR3 reads CASSPLGGACTEAFF. In nucleotides, the CDR3 is TGTGCCAGCAGCCCACTGGGGGGGGCGTGTACTGAAGCTTTCTTT.

This clonotype was detected a few times. The chain recombines TRBV5-5 with TRBJ2-7, with TRBD1 matching 8 bases. The germline V gene has CDR1 SGHKS and CDR2 YYEKEE (reference sequence). With V trimmed by 4 bases and J by 7 bases, 7 bases remained unmatched. The CDR3 runs to 13 residues. This CDR3 is CASSPWTGQEQYV. For the CDR3, the DNA is TGTGCCAGCAGCCCATGGACAGGGCAAGAGCAGTACGTC.

The chain recombines TRBV19 with TRBJ1-5; D is unclear. V was cut by 6 bases and J by 0 bases, with 15 bases left in between. CDR3 size: 16 residues. Germline CDR1 and CDR2: LNHDA and SQIVND (reference sequence). CDR3 residues: CASSPGLRYSNQPQHF. Here the CDR3 DNA reads TGTGCCAGTAGCCCCGGACTGCGTTATAGCAATCAGCCCCAGCATTTT. Together with reference TRBV19 and TRBJ1-5, the CDR3 gives the full variable domain: DGGITQSPKYLFRKEGQNVTLSCEQNLNHDAMYWYRQDPGQGLRLIYYSQIVNDFQKGDIAEGYSVSREKKESFPLTVTSAQKNPTAFYLCASSPGLRYSNQPQHFGDGTRLSIL.

The table lists this clonotype with a few counts. The V and J genes are TRBV10-3 and TRBJ2-7; the D is unclear. The CDR3 covers 11 residues. The V gene lost 2 bases and the J gene lost 4 bases, with 3 bases spanning the gap. Germline V gene sequence: CDR1 ENHRY, CDR2 SYGVKD. Here the CDR3 DNA reads TGTGCCATCAGTGAGGGATACGAGCAGTACGTC. This codes for CAISEGYEQYV.

This clonotype was recorded at least ten times. The chain is built from TRBV7-9 and TRBJ2-2; D is perhaps TRBD1 (6 bases). The CDR3 extends over 15 amino acids. Trimming cost V 3 bases and J 4 bases, with 12 bases left between them. The germline CDR1 and CDR2 sequences are SEHNR and FQNEAQ (reference sequence). CDR3 sequence (DNA): TGTGCCAGCAGCTTTGAACAGGGTGGCACCGGGGAGCTGTTTTTT. It yields the protein CASSFEQGGTGELFF. Looking up the rest from reference TRBV7-9 and TRBJ2-2 gives the full variable domain: DTGVSQNPRHKITKRGQNVTFRCDPISEHNRLYWYRQTLGQGPEFLTYFQNEAQLEKSRLLSDRFSAERPKGSFSTLEIQRTEQGDSAMYLCASSFEQGGTGELFFGEGSRLTVL.

This clonotype was counted between two and nine times. DNA of the CDR3: TGTGCCAGCAGTTACCACCCGGAGGACAGGGACTTCTACGAGCAGTACTTC. Amino acid sequence: CASSYHPEDRDFYEQYF. The chain uses TRBV6-7 and TRBJ2-7; 8 nucleotides line up with TRBD1. TRBV6-7 is designated an ORF whose function remains uncertain. J was trimmed by 3 bases and V by 2 bases; bases with no gene match: 12. CDR3 size: 17 residues.

Worth noting for this clonotype: One base away lies a much larger clone, so this may be a sequencing read error. The chain carries TRBV5-5 and TRBJ1-5; 7 bases fit TRBD1. The V segment lost 0 bases and the J segment 3 bases; nucleotides outside the gene matches: 3. CDR1 and CDR2 from the germline V gene are SGHKS and YYEKEE (reference sequence). CDR3 size: 15 residues. In nucleotides, the CDR3 is TGTGCCAGCAGCTTGGAAGGGGGCGACAATCAGCCCCAGCATTTT. Amino acid sequence: CASSLEGGDNQPQHF.

There are many counts of this clonotype. The rearrangement joins TRBV7-9 to TRBJ2-5; no clear D. This CDR3 comprises 14 residues. Trimming removed 5 bases from V and 1 base from J, with 11 bases in between. CDR1 and CDR2 from the germline V gene are SEHNR and FQNEAQ (reference sequence). This CDR3 is CASSPDASQETQYF. In DNA form, the CDR3 reads TGTGCCAGCAGCCCTGACGCCAGCCAAGAGACCCAGTACTTC.

V gene TRBV19 combines with J gene TRBJ1-5; D ambiguous. The germline V gene encodes CDR1 LNHDA and CDR2 SQIVND (reference sequence). CDR3 size: 13 residues. The V end lost 9 bases, the J end lost 1 base, and 10 bases lay between the germline ends. CDR3 loop: CASGDTSNQPQHF. The CDR3 region has the DNA TGTGCCAGCGGGGATACCAGCAATCAGCCCCAGCATTTT.

V usage is TRBV28 and J usage is TRBJ1-2; possibly TRBD1 for D (5 bases). The germline V and J ends were trimmed by 3 bases and 6 bases, with 14 bases remaining between them. This CDR3 is 14 amino acids long. CDR1 and CDR2 (germline): MDHEN, SYDVKM. The CDR3 DNA sequence: TGTGCCAGCAGTTTCCGAGGGACGTACCATGGCTACACCTTC. It is translated as CASSFRGTYHGYTF.

The sample holds a few counts of this clonotype. The rearrangement links TRBV12-3 or TRBV12-4 to TRBJ1-3; a weak D match, TRBD1 (6 bases). The V gene lost 3 bases and the J gene lost 2 bases, with 23 bases spanning the gap. This CDR3 has 19 residues. DNA of the CDR3: TGTGCCAGCAGTTTCTTCCGAGGAACAGGGCTACCCACTGGAAACACCATATATTTT. Its translation is CASSFFRGTGLPTGNTIYF.